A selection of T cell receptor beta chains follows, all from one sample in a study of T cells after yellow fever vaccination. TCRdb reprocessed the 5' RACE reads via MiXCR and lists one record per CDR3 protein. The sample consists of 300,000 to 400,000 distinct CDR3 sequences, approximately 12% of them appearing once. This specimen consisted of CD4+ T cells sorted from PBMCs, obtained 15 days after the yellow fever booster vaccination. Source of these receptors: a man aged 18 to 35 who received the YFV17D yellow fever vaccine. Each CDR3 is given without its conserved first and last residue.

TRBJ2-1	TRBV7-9	ASSPLADEQF
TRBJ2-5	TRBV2	ASSEVNQETQY
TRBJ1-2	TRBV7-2	ASSPPGNYGYT
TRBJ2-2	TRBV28	ASSLRTGYTGELF
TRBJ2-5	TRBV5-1	ASSRRGEETQY
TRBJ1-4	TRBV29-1	SVDSDEQGRLF
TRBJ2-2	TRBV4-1	ASSHGRWASGATNTGELF
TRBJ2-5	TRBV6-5	ASSFIQGTGETQY
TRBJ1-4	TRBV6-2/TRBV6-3	ASSRQGIANEKLF
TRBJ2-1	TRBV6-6	ASSSGQKNEQF
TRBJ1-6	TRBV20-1	SAGGTPNSPLH
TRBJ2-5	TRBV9	ASSSGTSGKETQY
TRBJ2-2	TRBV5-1	ASSLDRASTGELF
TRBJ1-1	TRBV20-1	STTGSYTEAF
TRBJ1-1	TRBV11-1	GSRRLGTEAF
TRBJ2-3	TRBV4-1	ASSGTGGTDTQY
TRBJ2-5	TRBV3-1	ASSQGGQETQY
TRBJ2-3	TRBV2	ASSEAKRGKTDTQY
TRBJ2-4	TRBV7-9	ASSLSGLPHIQY
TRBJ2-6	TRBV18	ASSPLGPGYSGANVLT
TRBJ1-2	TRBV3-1	ASSQGGTGYT
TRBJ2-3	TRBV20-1	SALPGQLTDTQY
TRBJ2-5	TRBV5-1	ASRRAGTGGETQY
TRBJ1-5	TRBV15	ATSLVLSNQPQH
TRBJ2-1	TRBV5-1	ASSFWGSSCNEQF
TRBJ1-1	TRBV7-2	ASSLSQGARTEAF
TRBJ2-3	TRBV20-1	SASSVRGDTQY
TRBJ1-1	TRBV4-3	ASSQVYSQDHQAF
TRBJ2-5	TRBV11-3	ASSSGTSGGYQETQY
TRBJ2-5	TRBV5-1	ASSATTSGGGETQY
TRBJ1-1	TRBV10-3	AISRFGNTEAF
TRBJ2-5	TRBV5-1	ASSIVAGETQY
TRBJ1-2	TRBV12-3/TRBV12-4	ASKGDYGYT
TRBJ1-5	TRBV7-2	ASSLQGGAPQH
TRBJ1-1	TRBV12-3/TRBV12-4	ASCHRGSRAEAF
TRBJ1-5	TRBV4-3	ASSQDFARANQPQH
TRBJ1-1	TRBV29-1	SAGSGWGMNTEAF
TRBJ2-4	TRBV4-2	ASNLAGTGKNIQY
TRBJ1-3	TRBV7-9	ASSLSSRQGLSGNTIY
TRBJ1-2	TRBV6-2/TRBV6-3	ASSGLYGYT
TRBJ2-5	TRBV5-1	ASSLGTSGGLLQETQY
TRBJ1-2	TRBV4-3	ASSQDGAGNYGYT
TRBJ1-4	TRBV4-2	ASSQAQAGTGAAYQEKLF